The clone carrying this T cell receptor beta chain was recorded at least ten times. The CDR3 sequence is 14 residues long. V gave up 7 bases and J gave up 0 bases, with 9 bases separating them. The germline V gene encodes CDR1 LGHNT and CDR2 FRNRAP. Sample time point: before preoperative PTX-NDP chemotherapy. Patients received paclitaxel-nedaplatin as preoperative chemotherapy before surgery. This record comes from a study of esophageal squamous cell carcinoma under preoperative chemotherapy. TCRdb re-derived calls from the PCR reads in MiXCR, one entry per CDR3 protein. The sample contains roughly 15,000 distinct CDR3 sequences, approximately 61% of which appear only once.

The sequence was collected from a human donor with esophageal squamous cell carcinoma. The donor label of this sample is uncertain. Sample collection was performed from a patient given preoperative chemotherapy. The chain uses TRBV12-5 and TRBJ2-2; D possibly corresponds to TRBD1 (5 bases). The CDR3 bases are TGTGCTAGTGAGGACACAGCGAACACCGGGGAGCTGTTTTTT. As protein: CASEDTANTGELFF.